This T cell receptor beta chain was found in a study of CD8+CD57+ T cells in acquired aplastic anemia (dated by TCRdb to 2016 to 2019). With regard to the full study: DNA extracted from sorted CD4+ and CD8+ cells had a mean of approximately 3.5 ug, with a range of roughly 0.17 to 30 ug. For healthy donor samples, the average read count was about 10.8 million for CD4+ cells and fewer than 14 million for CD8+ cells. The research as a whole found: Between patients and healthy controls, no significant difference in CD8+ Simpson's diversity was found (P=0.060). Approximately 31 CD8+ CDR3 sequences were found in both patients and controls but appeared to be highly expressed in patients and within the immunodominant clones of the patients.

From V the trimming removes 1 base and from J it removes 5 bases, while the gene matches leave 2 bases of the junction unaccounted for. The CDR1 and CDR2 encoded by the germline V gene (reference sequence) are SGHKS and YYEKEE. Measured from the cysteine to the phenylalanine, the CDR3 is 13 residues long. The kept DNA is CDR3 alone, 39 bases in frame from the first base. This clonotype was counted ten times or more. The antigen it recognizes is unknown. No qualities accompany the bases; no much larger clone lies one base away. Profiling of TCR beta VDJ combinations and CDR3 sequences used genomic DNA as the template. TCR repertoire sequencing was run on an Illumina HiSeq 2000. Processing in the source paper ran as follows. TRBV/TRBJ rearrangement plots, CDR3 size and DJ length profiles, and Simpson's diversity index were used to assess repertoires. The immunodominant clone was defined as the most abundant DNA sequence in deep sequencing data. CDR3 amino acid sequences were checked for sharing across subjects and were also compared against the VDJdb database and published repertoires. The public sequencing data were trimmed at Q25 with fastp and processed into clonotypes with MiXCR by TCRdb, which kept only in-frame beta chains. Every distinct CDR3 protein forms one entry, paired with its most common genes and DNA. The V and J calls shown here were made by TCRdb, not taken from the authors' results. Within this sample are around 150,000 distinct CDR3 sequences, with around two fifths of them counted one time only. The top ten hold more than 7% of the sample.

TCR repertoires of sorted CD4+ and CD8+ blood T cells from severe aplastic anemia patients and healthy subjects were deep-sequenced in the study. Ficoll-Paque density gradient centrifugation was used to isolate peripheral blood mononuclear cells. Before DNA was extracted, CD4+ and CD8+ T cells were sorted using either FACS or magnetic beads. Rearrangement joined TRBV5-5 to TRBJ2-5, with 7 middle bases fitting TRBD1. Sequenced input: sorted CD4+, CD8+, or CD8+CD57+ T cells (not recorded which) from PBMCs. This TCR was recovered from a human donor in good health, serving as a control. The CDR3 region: CASSLFRGETQYF. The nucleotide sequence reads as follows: TGTGCCAGCAGCTTGTTCAGGGGGGAGACCCAGTACTTC.